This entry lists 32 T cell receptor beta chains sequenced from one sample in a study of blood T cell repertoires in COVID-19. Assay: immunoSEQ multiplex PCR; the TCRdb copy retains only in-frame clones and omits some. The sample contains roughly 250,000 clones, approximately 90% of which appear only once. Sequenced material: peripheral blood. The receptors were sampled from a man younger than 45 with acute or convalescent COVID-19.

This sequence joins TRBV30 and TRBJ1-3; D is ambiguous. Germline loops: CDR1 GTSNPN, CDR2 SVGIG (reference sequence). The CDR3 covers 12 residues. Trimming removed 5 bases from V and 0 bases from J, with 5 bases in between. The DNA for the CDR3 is TGTGCCTGGGTGAGCTCTGGAAACACCATATATTTT. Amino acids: CAWVSSGNTIYF.

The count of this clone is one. The CDR3 reads CSVLRQGGAEAFF. The CDR3 DNA follows: TGCAGCGTCCTTAGACAGGGGGGAGCTGAAGCTTTCTTT. The rearrangement links TRBV29-1 to TRBJ1-1; 9 bases align to TRBD1. Germline V gives CDR1 SQVTM, CDR2 ANQGSEA. V lost 6 bases, J lost 6 bases, and 8 bases stayed unmatched. The CDR3 covers 13 residues.

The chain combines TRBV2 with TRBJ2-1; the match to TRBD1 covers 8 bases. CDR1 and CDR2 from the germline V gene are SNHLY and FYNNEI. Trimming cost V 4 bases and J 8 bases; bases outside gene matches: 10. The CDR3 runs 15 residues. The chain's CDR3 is CASSGSGTGWDEQFF. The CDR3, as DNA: TGTGCCAGCAGTGGATCCGGGACAGGATGGGATGAGCAGTTCTTC.

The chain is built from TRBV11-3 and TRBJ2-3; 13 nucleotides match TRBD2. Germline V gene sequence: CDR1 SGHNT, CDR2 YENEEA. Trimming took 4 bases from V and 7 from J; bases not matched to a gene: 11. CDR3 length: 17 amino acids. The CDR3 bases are TGTGCCAGCAGCTCCAGATGGACTAGCGGGGGAGCGAATACGCAGTATTTT. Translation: CASSSRWTSGGANTQYF.

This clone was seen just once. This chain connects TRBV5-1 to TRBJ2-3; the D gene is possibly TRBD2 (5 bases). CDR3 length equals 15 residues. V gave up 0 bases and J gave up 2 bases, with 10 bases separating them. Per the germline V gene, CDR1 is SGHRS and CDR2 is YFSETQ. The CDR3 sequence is CASSLAEVPTDTQYF. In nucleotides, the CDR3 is TGCGCCAGCAGCTTGGCGGAGGTCCCCACAGATACGCAGTATTTT.

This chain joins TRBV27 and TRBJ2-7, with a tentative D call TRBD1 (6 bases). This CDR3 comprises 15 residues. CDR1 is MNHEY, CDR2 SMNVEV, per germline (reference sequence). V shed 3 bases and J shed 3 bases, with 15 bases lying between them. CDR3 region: CASSFTEGEGYEQYF. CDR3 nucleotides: TGTGCCAGCAGTTTCACAGAGGGGGAAGGCTACGAGCAGTACTTC.

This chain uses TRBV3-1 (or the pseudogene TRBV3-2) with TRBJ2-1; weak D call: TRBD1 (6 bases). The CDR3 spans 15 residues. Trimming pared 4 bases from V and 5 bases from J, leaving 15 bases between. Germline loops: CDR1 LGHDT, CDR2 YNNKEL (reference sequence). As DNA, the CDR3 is TGTGCCAGCAGCCCCACACCGGACAGTAACAATGAGCAGTTCTTC. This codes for CASSPTPDSNNEQFF.

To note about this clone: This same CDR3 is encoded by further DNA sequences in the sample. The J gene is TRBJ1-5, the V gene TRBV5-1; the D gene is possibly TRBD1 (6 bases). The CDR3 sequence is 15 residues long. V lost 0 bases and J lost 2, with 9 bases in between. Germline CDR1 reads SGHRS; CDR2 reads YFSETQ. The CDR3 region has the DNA TGCGCCAGCAGCTTGGGTCCAGGGGGCAATCAGCCCCAGCATTTT. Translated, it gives CASSLGPGGNQPQHF.

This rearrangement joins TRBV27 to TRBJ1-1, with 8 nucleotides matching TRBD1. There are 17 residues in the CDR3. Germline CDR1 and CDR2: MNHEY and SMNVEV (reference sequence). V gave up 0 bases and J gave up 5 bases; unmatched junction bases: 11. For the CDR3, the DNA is TGTGCCAGCAGTTTATCGCCTCATCAGGGGGCGCGAACTGAAGCTTTCTTT. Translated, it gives CASSLSPHQGARTEAFF.

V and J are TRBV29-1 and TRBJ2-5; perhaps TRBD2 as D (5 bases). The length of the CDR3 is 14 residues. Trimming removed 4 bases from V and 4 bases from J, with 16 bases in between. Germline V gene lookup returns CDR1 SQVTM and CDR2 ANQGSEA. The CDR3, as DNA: TGCAGCGTTGTTGAGGGCGCGGGTGGAGAGACCCAGTACTTC. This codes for CSVVEGAGGETQYF. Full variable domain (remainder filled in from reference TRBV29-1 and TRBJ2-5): SAVISQKPSRDICQRGTSLTIQCQVDSQVTMMFWYRQQPGQSLTLIATANQGSEATYESGFVIDKFPISRPNLTFSTLTVSNMSPEDSSIYLCSVVEGAGGETQYFGPGTRLLVL.

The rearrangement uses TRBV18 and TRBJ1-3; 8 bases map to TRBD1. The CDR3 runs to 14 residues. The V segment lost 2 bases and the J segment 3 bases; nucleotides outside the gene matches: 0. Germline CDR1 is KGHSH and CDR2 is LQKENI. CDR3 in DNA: TGTGCCAGCTCACCAGACAGGGGTGGAAACACCATATATTTT. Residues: CASSPDRGGNTIYF. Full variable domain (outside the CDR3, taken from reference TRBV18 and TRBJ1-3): NAGVMQNPRHLVRRRGQEARLRCSPMKGHSHVYWYRQLPEEGLKFMVYLQKENIIDESGMPKERFSAEFPKEGPSILRIQQVVRGDSAAYFCASSPDRGGNTIYFGEGSWLTVV.

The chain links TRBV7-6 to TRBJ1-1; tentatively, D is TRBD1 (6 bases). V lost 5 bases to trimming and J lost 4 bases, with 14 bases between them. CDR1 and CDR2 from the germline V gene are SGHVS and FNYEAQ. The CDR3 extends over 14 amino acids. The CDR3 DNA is TGTGCCAGCAGCCTAGGAACAGGGACCACTGAAGCTTTCTTT. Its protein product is CASSLGTGTTEAFF.

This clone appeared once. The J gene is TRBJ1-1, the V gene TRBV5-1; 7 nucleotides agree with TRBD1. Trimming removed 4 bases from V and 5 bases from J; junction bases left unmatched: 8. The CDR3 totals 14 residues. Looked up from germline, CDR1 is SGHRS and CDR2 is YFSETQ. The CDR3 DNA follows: TGCGCCAGCAGCCCAGGGGACAGAATTACTGAAGCTTTCTTT. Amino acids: CASSPGDRITEAFF.

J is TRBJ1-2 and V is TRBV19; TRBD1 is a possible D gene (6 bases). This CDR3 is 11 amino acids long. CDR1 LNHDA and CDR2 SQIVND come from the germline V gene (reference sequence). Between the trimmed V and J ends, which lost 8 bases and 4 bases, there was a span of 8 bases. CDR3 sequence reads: CASQGPYGYTF. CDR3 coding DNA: TGTGCCAGTCAGGGGCCCTATGGCTACACCTTC.

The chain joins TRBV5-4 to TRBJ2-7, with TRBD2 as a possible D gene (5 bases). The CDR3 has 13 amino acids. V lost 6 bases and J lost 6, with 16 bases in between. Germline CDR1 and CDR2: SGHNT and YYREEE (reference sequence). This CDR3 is CASNRRSEGEQYF. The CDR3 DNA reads TGTGCCAGCAACCGACGTAGTGAGGGCGAGCAGTACTTC.

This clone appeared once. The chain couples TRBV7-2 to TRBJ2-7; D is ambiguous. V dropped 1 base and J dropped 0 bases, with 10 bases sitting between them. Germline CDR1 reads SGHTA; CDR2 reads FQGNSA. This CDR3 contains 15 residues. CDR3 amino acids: CASSLDGWSSYEQYF. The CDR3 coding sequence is TGTGCCAGCAGCTTAGACGGCTGGAGCTCCTACGAGCAGTACTTC.

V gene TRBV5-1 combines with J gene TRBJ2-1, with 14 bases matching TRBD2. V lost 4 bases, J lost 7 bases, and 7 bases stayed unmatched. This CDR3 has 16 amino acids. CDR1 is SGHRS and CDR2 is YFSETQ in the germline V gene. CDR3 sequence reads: CASSPPGLAGANEQFF. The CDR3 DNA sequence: TGCGCCAGCAGCCCCCCGGGACTAGCGGGAGCAAATGAGCAGTTCTTC.

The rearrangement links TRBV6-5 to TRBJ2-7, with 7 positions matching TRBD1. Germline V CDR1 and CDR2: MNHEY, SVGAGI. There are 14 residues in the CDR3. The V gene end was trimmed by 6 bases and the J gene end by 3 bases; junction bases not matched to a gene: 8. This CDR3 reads CASSLQGRSYEQYF. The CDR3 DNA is TGTGCCAGCAGCTTACAGGGGCGTAGCTACGAGCAGTACTTC.

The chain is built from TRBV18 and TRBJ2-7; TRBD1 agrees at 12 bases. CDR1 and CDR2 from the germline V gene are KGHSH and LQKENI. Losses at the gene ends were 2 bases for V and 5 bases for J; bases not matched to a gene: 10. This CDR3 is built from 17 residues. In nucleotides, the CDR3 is TGTGCCAGCTCACCAACGGCACCGGGACAGGGGGCAAACGAGCAGTACTTC. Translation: CASSPTAPGQGANEQYF.

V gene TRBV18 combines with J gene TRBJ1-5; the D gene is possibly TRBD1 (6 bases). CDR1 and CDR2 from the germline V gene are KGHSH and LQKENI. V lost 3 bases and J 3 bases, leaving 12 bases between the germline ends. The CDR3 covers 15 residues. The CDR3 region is CASSPVAGVNQPQHF. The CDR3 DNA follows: TGTGCCAGCTCACCCGTCGCAGGGGTCAATCAGCCCCAGCATTTT.

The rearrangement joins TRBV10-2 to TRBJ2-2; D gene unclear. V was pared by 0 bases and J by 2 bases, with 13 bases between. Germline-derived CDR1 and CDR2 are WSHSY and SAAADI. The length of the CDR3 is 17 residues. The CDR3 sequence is CASSESLAVLNTGELFF. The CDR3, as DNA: TGCGCCAGCAGTGAGTCATTGGCGGTGTTAAACACCGGGGAGCTGTTTTTT.

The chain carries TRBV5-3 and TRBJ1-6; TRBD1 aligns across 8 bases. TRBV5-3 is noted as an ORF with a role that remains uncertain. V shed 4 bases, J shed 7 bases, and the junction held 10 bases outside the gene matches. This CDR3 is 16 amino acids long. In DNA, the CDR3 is TGTGCCAGAAGCATGTTACAGGGGGGGTGGAATTCACCCCTCCACTTT. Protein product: CARSMLQGGWNSPLHF.

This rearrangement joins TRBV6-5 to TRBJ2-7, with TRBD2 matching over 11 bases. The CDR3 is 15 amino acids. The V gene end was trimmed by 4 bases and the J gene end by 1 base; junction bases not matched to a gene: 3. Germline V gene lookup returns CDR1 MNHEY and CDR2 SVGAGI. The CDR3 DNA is TGTGCCAGCAGTTCCCTAGCGGGGGGATCCTACGAGCAGTACTTC. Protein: CASSSLAGGSYEQYF.

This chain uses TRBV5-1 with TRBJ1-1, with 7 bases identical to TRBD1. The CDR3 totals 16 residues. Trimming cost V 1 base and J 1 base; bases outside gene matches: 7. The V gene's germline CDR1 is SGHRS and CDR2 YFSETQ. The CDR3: CASSLRGQTSNTEAFF. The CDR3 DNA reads TGCGCCAGCAGCTTGAGGGGACAGACTTCGAACACTGAAGCTTTCTTT. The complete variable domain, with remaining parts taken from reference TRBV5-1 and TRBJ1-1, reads KAGVTQTPRYLIKTRGQQVTLSCSPISGHRSVSWYQQTPGQGLQFLFEYFSETQRNKGNFPGRFSGRQFSNSRSEMNVSTLELGDSALYLCASSLRGQTSNTEAFFGQGTRLTVV.

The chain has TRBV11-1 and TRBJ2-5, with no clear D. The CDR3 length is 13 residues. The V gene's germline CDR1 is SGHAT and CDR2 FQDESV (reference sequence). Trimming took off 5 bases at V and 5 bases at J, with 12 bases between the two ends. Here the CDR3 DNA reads TGTGCCAGCAGCCGAGACTCTGCTGAGACCCAGTACTTC. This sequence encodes CASSRDSAETQYF.

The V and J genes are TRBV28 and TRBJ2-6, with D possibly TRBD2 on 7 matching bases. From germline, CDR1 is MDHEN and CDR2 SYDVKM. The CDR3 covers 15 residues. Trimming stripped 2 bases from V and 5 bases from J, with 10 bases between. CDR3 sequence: CASSLGGAWANVLTF. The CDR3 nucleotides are TGTGCCAGCAGTTTAGGGGGGGCTTGGGCCAACGTCCTGACTTTC.

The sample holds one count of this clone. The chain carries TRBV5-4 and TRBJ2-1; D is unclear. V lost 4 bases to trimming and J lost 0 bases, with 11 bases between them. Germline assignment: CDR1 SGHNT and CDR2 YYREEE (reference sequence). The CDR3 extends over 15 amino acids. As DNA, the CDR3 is TGTGCCAGCAGCGAGACCGCTAGCTCCTACAATGAGCAGTTCTTC. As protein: CASSETASSYNEQFF.

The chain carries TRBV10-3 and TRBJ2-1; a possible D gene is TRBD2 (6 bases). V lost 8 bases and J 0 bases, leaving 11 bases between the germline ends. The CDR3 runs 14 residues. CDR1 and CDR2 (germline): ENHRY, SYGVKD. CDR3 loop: CAISSGLSYNEQFF. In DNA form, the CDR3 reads TGTGCCATCTCGAGCGGGCTCTCCTACAATGAGCAGTTCTTC.

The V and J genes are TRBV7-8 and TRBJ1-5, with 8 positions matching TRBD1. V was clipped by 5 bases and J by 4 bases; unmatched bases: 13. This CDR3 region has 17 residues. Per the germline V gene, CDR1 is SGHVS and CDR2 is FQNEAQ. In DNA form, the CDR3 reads TGTGCCAGCAGCAGGCGCAAGACAGGGGCCAAGAATCAGCCCCAGCATTTT. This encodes CASSRRKTGAKNQPQHF.

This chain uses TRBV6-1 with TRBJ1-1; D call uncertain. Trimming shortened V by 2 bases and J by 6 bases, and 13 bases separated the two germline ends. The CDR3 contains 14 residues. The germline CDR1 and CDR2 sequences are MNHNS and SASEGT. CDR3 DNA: TGTGCCAGCAGTGAAAGCGGGAAGACTTCTGAAGCTTTCTTT. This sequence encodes CASSESGKTSEAFF.

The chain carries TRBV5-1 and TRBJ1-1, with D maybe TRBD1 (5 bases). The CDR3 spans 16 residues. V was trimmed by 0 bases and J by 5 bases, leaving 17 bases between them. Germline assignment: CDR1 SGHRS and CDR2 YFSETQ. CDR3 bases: TGCGCCAGCAGCTTGGATCTAGGGCAGGGTAAAACTGAAGCTTTCTTT. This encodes CASSLDLGQGKTEAFF. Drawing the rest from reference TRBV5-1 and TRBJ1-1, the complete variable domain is KAGVTQTPRYLIKTRGQQVTLSCSPISGHRSVSWYQQTPGQGLQFLFEYFSETQRNKGNFPGRFSGRQFSNSRSEMNVSTLELGDSALYLCASSLDLGQGKTEAFFGQGTRLTVV.

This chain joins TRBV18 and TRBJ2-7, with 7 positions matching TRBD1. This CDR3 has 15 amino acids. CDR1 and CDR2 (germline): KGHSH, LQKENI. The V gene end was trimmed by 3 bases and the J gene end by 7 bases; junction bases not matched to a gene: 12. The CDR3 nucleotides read TGTGCCAGCTCACCGGGCCAGGGGGTTTCACGGGAGCAGTACTTC. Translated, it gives CASSPGQGVSREQYF.